A selection of T cell receptor beta chains follows, all from one sample in a study of blood T cell repertoires in COVID-19. Here immunoSEQ multiplex PCR was the method, and the copy in TCRdb shows in-frame clones only, minus some. The top ten hold approximately 9.5% of the sample, which has roughly 250,000 clones, roughly 90% seen once. The sequenced sample was PBMCs or T cells enriched from blood (not recorded which). The receptors come from a man aged 35 to 55 who had recovered from COVID-19. Both conserved end residues are part of each CDR3. A D gene is named only where the DNA matches it firmly. The listing skips clone size in some rows; elsewhere it reads once, few, many or a size class.

abundance	v_gene	d_gene	j_gene	CDR3nt	CDR3aa
-	TRBV7-9	TRBD2	TRBJ2-6	TGTGCCAGCAGCCAGCGGGAAACGGGGGACCGTCAGACTTTC	CASSQRETGDRQTF
-	TRBV9	TRBD1	TRBJ2-7	TGTGCCAGCAGCGTAACGGGACAGAGTTACTACGAGCAGTACTTC	CASSVTGQSYYEQYF
-	TRBV18	TRBD1	TRBJ1-3	TGTGCCAGCTCACCTGCAGGGGGCTCTGGAAACACCATATATTTT	CASSPAGGSGNTIYF
-	TRBV25-1	-	TRBJ1-6	TGTGCCAGCAGTGGGCAAGGGGTTCGGTACTCACCCCTCCACTTT	CASSGQGVRYSPLHF
-	TRBV9	-	TRBJ2-7	TGTGCCAGCAGCGTAGGGCCCCACTACGAGCAGTACTTC	CASSVGPHYEQYF
-	TRBV7-2	TRBD1	TRBJ2-4	TGTGCCAGCAGCTTGGGACAGGAAAACATTCAGTACTTC	CASSLGQENIQYF
-	TRBV7-2	TRBD1	TRBJ1-3	TGTGCCATCACACAAAGGACAGGGGATGGAAACACCATATATTTT	CAITQRTGDGNTIYF
-	TRBV27	TRBD2	TRBJ2-1	TGTGCCAGCACACCGGGTGGTAGCGGGAAGGTAGATGAGCAGTTCTTC	CASTPGGSGKVDEQFF
-	TRBV5-6	TRBD1	TRBJ1-2	TGTGCCAGCAGCTTGGGGGACAGACCTAACTATGGCTACACCTTC	CASSLGDRPNYGYTF
-	TRBV6-5	-	TRBJ1-5	TGTGCCAGCTATGAACCAGGGGATTTTCAGCCCCAGCATTTT	CASYEPGDFQPQHF
once	TRBV6-5	-	TRBJ1-2	TGTGCCAGCAGTTACGGGGGGGCGCAAGTCTGGACCTTC	CASSYGGAQVWTF
-	TRBV6-1	-	TRBJ2-7	TGTGCCAGCAGTGATGGAGGAACGTCATGGGACGAGCAGTACTTC	CASSDGGTSWDEQYF
-	TRBV2	-	TRBJ2-4	TGTGCCAGCAGCCCCCCAGCGGAGGGGGGGCGAAACATTCAGTACTTC	CASSPPAEGGRNIQYF